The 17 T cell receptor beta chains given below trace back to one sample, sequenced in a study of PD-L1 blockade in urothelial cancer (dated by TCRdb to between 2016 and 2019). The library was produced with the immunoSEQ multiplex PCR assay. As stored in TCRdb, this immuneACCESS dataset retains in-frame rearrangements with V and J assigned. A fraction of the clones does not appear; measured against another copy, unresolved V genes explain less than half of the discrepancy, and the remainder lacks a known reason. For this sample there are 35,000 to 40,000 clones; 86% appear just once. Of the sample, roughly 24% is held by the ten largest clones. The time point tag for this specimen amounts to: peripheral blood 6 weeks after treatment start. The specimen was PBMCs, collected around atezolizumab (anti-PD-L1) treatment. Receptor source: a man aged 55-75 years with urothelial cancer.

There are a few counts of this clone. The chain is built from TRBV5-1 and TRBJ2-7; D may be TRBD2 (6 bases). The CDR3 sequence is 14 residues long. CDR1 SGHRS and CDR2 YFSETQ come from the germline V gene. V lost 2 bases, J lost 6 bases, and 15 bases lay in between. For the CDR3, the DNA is TGCGCCAGCAGCTTCCAGACTAGTTCCCCCGAGCAGTACTTC. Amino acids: CASSFQTSSPEQYF. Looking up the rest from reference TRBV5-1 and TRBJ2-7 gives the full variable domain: KAGVTQTPRYLIKTRGQQVTLSCSPISGHRSVSWYQQTPGQGLQFLFEYFSETQRNKGNFPGRFSGRQFSNSRSEMNVSTLELGDSALYLCASSFQTSSPEQYFGPGTRLTVT.

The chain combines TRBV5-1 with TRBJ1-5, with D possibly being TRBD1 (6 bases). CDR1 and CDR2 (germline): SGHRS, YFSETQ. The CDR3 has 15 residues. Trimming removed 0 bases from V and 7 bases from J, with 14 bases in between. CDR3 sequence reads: CASSLVTGSSQPQHF. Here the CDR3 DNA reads TGCGCCAGCAGCTTGGTAACAGGGAGTAGCCAGCCCCAGCATTTT. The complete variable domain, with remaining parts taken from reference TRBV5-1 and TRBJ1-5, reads KAGVTQTPRYLIKTRGQQVTLSCSPISGHRSVSWYQQTPGQGLQFLFEYFSETQRNKGNFPGRFSGRQFSNSRSEMNVSTLELGDSALYLCASSLVTGSSQPQHFGDGTRLSIL.

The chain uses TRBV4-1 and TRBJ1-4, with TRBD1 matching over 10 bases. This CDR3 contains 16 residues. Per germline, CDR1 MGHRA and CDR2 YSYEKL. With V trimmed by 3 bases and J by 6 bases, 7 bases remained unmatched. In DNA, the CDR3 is TGCGCCAGCAGCCATACACCCGGGACAGGGGATGAAAAACTGTTTTTT. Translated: CASSHTPGTGDEKLFF.

CDR3 bases: TGCGCCAGCAGCCAAGACAGGGGGGATAATTCACCCCTCCACTTT. Translating gives CASSQDRGDNSPLHF. The gene calls are TRBV4-1 and TRBJ1-6, with 7 bases matching TRBD1. From germline, CDR1 is MGHRA and CDR2 YSYEKL. This CDR3 has 15 residues. V lost 0 bases, J lost 5 bases, and 1 base stayed unmatched.

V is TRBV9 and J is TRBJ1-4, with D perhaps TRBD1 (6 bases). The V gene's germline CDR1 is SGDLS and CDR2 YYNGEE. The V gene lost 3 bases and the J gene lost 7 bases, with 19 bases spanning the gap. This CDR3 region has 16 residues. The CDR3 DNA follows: TGTGCCAGCAGCGGAGAACGACAGGTCGGGGTTGAAAAACTGTTTTTT. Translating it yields CASSGERQVGVEKLFF.

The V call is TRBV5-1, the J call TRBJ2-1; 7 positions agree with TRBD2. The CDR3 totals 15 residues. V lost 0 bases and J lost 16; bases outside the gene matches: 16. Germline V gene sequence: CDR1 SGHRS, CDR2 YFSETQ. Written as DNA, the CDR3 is TGCGCCAGCAGCTTGGAGGGAGTTGAAGGGAGGGCCTTTTTCTTC. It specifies CASSLEGVEGRAFFF.

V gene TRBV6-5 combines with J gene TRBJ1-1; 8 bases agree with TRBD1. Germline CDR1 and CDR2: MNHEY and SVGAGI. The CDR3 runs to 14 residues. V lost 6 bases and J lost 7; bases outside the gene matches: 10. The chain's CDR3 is CASRPRTGSVEAFF. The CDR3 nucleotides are TGTGCCAGCAGACCTAGGACAGGGAGCGTTGAAGCTTTCTTT.

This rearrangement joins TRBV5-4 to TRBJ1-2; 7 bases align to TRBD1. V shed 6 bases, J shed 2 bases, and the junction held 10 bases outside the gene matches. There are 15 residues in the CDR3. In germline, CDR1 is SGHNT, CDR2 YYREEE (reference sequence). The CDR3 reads CASTLGGQTNYGYTF. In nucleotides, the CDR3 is TGTGCCAGCACCCTGGGGGGACAGACGAACTATGGCTACACCTTC.

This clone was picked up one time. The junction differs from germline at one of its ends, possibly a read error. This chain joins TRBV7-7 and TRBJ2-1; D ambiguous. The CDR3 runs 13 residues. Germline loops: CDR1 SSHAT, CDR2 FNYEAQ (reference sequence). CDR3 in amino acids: CASSLTPYNEQFF. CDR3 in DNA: TGTGCTAGCAGCCTGACACCCTACAATGAGCAGTTCTTC.

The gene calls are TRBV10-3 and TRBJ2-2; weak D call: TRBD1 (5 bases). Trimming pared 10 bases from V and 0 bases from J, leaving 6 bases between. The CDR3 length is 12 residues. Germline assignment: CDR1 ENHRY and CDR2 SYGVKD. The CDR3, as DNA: TGTGCCACAGGGCCGAACACCGGGGAGCTGTTTTTT. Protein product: CATGPNTGELFF.

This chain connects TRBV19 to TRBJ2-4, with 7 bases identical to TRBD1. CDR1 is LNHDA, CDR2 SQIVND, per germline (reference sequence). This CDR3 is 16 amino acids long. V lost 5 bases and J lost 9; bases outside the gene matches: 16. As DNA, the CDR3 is TGTGCCAGTAGTCACGAAACAGGGGCCAGCCGGAGCATTCAGTACTTC. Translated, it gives CASSHETGASRSIQYF.

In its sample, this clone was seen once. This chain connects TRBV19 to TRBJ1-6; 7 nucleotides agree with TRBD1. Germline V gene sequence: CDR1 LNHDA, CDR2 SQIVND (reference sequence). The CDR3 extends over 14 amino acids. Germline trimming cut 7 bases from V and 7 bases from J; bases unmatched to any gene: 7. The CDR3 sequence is CASNKGQTNSPLHF. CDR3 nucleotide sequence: TGTGCCAGTAATAAGGGACAGACAAATTCACCCCTCCACTTT.

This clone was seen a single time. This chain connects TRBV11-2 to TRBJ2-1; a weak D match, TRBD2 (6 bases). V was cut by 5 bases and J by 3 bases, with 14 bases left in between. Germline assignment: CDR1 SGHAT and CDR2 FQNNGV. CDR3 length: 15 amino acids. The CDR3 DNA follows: TGTGCCAGCAGCCCCACGCCGGGGGACTACAATGAGCAGTTCTTC. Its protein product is CASSPTPGDYNEQFF.

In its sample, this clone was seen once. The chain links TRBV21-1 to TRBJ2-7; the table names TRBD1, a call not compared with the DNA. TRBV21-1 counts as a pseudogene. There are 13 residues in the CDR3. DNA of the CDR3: TGTGTCTTGGGTAAACGACAGTCCCACGAGCAGTACTTC. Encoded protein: CVLGKRQSHEQYF.

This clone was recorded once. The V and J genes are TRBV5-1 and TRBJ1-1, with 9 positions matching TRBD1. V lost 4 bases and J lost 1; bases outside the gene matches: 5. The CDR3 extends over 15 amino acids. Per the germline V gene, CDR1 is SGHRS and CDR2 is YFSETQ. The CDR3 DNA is TGCGCCAGCAGCGTACCGGGACAGGGGAACACTGAAGCTTTCTTT. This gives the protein CASSVPGQGNTEAFF.

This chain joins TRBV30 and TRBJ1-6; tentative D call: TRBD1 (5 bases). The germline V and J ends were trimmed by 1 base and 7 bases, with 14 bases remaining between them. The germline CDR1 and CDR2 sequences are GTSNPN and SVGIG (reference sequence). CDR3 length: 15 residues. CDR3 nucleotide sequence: TGTGCCTGGAGTGCAGAAGGGGCACAAAATTCACCCCTCCACTTT. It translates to CAWSAEGAQNSPLHF. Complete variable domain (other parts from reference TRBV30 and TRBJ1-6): SQTIHQWPATLVQPVGSPLSLECTVEGTSNPNLYWYRQAAGRGLQLLFYSVGIGQISSEVPQNLSASRPQDRQFILSSKKLLLSDSGFYLCAWSAEGAQNSPLHFGNGTRLTVT.

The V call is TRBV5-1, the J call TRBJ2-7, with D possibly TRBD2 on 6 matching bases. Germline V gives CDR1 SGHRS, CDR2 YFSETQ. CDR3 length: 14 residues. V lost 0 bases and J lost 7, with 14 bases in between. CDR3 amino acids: CASSLGPEGREQYF. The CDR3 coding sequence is TGCGCCAGCAGCTTGGGTCCAGAAGGGAGGGAGCAGTACTTC.